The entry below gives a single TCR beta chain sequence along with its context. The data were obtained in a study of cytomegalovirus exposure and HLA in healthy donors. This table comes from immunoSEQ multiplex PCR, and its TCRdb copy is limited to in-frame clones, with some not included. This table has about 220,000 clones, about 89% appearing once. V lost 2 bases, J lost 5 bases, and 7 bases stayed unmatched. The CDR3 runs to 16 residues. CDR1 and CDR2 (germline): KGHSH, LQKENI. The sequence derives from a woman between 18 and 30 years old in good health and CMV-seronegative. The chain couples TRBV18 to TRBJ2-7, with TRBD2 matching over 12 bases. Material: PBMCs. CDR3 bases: TGTGCCAGCTCACCAACCCTAGCGGGAGGGGGCCACGAGCAGTACTTC. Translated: CASSPTLAGGGHEQYF.